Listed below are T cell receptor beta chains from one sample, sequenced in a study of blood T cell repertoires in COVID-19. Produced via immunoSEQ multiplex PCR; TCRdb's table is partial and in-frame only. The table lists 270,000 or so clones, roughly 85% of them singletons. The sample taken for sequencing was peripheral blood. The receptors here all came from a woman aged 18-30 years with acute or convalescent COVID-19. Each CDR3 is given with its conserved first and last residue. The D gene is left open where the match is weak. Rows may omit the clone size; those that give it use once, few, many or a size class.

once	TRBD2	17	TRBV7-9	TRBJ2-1	CASSSSYSGMSANEQFF	TGTGCCAGCAGCTCTAGTTATAGCGGGATGTCCGCCAATGAGCAGTTCTTC
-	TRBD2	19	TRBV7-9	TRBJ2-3	CASRPPRLAGGKGTDTQYF	TGTGCCAGCCGTCCACCCCGACTAGCGGGAGGCAAGGGCACAGATACGCAGTATTTT
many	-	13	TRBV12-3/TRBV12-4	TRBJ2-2	CASSPRQAGELFF	TGTGCCAGCAGTCCCCGACAGGCCGGGGAGCTGTTTTTT
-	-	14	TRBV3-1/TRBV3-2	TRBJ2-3	CASSHQGGTDTQYF	TGTGCCAGCAGCCACCAGGGTGGCACAGATACGCAGTATTTT
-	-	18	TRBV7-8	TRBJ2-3	CASSLETISGTTGDTQYF	TGTGCCAGCAGCTTAGAGACGATTAGCGGCACAACGGGAGATACGCAGTATTTT
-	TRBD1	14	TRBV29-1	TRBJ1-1	CSACPGTGQTEAFF	TGCAGCGCCTGCCCCGGGACAGGTCAGACTGAAGCTTTCTTT
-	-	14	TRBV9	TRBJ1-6	CASSVLPVGSPLHF	TGTGCCAGCAGCGTTCTCCCAGTTGGTTCACCCCTCCACTTT
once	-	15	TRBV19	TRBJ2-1	CARPEQPWSYNEQFF	TGTGCCAGGCCAGAACAACCGTGGTCTTACAATGAGCAGTTCTTC
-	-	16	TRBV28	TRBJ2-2	CASSGPGTPNTGELFF	TGTGCCAGCAGCGGTCCCGGGACACCGAACACCGGGGAGCTGTTTTTT
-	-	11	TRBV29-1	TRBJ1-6	CSADNDSPLHF	TGCAGCGCTGACAATGATTCACCCCTCCACTTT
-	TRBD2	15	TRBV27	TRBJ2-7	CASSFTGSGDYEQYF	TGTGCCAGCAGTTTCACGGGTAGCGGGGATTACGAGCAGTACTTC
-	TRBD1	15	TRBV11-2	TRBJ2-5	CASSTGVQGAETQYF	TGTGCCAGCAGCACAGGCGTACAGGGGGCAGAGACCCAGTACTTC
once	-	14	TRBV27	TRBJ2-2	CASSLSGYRGELFF	TGTGCCAGCAGTTTATCCGGTTATCGCGGGGAGCTGTTTTTT
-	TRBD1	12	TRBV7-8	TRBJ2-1	CASSRQGNEQFF	TGTGCCAGCAGCCGACAGGGGAATGAGCAGTTCTTC
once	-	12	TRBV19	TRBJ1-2	CALGGAGYGYTF	TGTGCCCTAGGGGGAGCAGGCTATGGCTACACCTTC
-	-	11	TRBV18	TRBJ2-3	CASSQTDTQYF	TGTGCCAGCTCCCAAACAGATACGCAGTATTTT
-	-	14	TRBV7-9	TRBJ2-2	CASSTRLNTGELFF	TGTGCCAGCAGCACCCGACTGAACACCGGGGAGCTGTTTTTT
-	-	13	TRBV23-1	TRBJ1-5	CASSPPGGQPQHF	TGCGCCAGCAGTCCACCCGGAGGTCAGCCCCAGCATTTT
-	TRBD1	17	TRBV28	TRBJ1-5	CASSFLWTGDLNQPQHF	TGTGCCAGCAGTTTTCTCTGGACAGGGGACCTCAATCAGCCCCAGCATTTT
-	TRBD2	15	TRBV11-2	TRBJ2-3	CASSGGDLLTDTQYF	TGTGCCAGCAGCGGGGGGGACTTGCTCACAGATACGCAGTATTTT
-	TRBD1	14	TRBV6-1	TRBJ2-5	CASSDRGRRETQYF	TGTGCCAGCAGTGACAGGGGGCGAAGGGAGACCCAGTACTTC
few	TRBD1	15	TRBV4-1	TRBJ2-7	CASSQAGQGAYEQYF	TGCGCCAGCAGCCAGGCGGGACAGGGCGCCTACGAGCAGTACTTC
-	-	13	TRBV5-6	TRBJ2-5	CASSLGVEETQYF	TGTGCCAGCAGCTTAGGGGTGGAAGAGACCCAGTACTTC
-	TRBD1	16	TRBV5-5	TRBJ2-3	CASSLIWDSSTDTQYF	TGTGCCAGCAGCTTGATATGGGACAGTAGCACAGATACGCAGTATTTT
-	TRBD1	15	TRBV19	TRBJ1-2	CASRRQGASNYGYTF	TGTGCCAGTAGAAGACAGGGGGCTTCTAACTATGGCTACACCTTC
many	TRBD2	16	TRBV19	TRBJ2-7	CASSISAGGAVYEQYF	TGTGCCAGTAGTATAAGTGCGGGGGGCGCGGTGTACGAGCAGTACTTC
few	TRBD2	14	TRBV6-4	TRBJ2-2	CASRGLANTGELFF	TGTGCCAGCAGGGGACTAGCGAACACCGGGGAGCTGTTTTTT
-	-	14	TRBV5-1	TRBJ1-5	CASRRDVDNQPQHF	TGCGCCAGCAGGCGGGACGTGGACAATCAGCCCCAGCATTTT
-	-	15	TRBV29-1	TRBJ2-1	CSVGRSSGEYNEQFF	TGCAGCGTAGGAAGATCCAGCGGAGAATACAATGAGCAGTTCTTC
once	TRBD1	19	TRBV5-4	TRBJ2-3	CASSLDRIGQGGRTDTQYF	TGTGCCAGCAGCTTAGACCGTATCGGACAGGGGGGGAGGACAGATACGCAGTATTTT
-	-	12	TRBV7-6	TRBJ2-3	CASSSYTDTQYF	TGTGCCAGCAGCTCCTACACAGATACGCAGTATTTT
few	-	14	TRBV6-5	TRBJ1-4	CASRAGGGSEKLFF	TGTGCCAGCAGGGCGGGGGGCGGTAGTGAAAAACTGTTTTTT
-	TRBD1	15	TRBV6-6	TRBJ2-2	CASSLGTDPTGELFF	TGTGCCAGCAGTTTGGGGACAGACCCCACCGGGGAGCTGTTTTTT
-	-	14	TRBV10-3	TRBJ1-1	CAISGTDMNTEAFF	TGTGCCATCAGTGGGACAGACATGAACACTGAAGCTTTCTTT
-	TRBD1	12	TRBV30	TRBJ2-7	CACDTGAYEQYF	TGTGCCTGTGACACAGGGGCGTACGAGCAGTACTTC
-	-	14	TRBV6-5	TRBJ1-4	CASSYSYQNEKLFF	TGTGCCAGCAGTTACTCTTACCAGAATGAAAAACTGTTTTTT
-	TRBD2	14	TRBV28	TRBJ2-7	CASSSGRSLYEQYF	TGTGCCAGCAGCAGCGGGAGGTCCCTCTACGAGCAGTACTTC